Listed below are T cell receptor beta chains from one sample, sequenced in a study of blood T cell repertoires in COVID-19. Profiling relied on immunoSEQ multiplex PCR, and the TCRdb table lists in-frame clones only, not all of them. The sample carries around 250,000 clones, roughly 84% recorded once. Specimen: peripheral blood. These TCRs come from a woman aged 18 to 35 with acute or convalescent COVID-19. Each CDR3 is given with its conserved first and last residue. A D gene is named only where the DNA matches it firmly. A clone size is listed for some rows: how often the clone was seen (once, few, many), or a class if it is expanded.

J gene	D gene	clone size	CDR3 length	V gene	CDR3 DNA	CDR3 protein
TRBJ1-4	NA	NA	15	TRBV7-9	TGTGCCAGCAGCAAAGAACAGACCTCTAATGAAAAACTGTTTTTT	CASSKEQTSNEKLFF
TRBJ2-6	TRBD1	once	18	TRBV5-6	TGTGCCAGCAGCTTCTATGGACAGGGTTATTCTGGGGCCAACGTCCTGACTTTC	CASSFYGQGYSGANVLTF
TRBJ2-7	NA	NA	16	TRBV15	TGTGCCACCAGCAGAGATCGGGCAGGGGGGTCCTACGAGCAGTACTTC	CATSRDRAGGSYEQYF
TRBJ1-1	TRBD1	NA	17	TRBV19	TGTGCCAGTAGTACGATCGGGACAGGGTTCGTGAACACTGAAGCTTTCTTT	CASSTIGTGFVNTEAFF
TRBJ2-7	TRBD2	NA	15	TRBV30	TGTGCCTGGAGTGTTGACGGGAGCGGGACCTACGAGCAGTACTTC	CAWSVDGSGTYEQYF
TRBJ2-1	TRBD1	NA	14	TRBV24-1	TGTGCCACCAGTGACCTAAGGACAGGGGTAGAGCAGTTCTTC	CATSDLRTGVEQFF
TRBJ2-7	TRBD1	NA	15	TRBV6-5	TGTGCCAGCAGTTACTCGGGACAGGGGTGGTACGAGCAGTACTTC	CASSYSGQGWYEQYF
TRBJ2-2	NA	NA	18	TRBV7-3	TGTGCCAGCAGCTCCTCCACAGGGGGGGGAGGGCCTTCCGGGGAGCTGTTTTTT	CASSSSTGGGGPSGELFF
TRBJ2-6	TRBD1	NA	20	TRBV4-3	TGCGCCAGCAGCCAAGAGTGGTACGGGACAGGGGTATCTGGGGCCAACGTCCTGACTTTC	CASSQEWYGTGVSGANVLTF
TRBJ2-7	TRBD1	NA	15	TRBV7-9	TGTGCCAGCAGCACGGGACAGGGAACATCGAGGGAGCAGTACTTC	CASSTGQGTSREQYF
TRBJ2-7	NA	NA	14	TRBV19	TGTGCCAGTAGTATAGTTTGGCCCAGCGGCGAGCAGTACTTC	CASSIVWPSGEQYF
TRBJ2-1	NA	NA	15	TRBV25-1	TGTGCCAGCAGTGTGGGGGCCGGCTCCTACAATGAGCAGTTCTTC	CASSVGAGSYNEQFF
TRBJ2-7	TRBD1	NA	13	TRBV6-5	TGTGCCAGCAGAGGGACAGGGAGGTACGAGCAGTACTTC	CASRGTGRYEQYF
TRBJ2-7	NA	once	14	TRBV2	TGTGCCAGCAGGCAGACGGAGGGCTCCTACGAGCAGTACTTC	CASRQTEGSYEQYF
TRBJ2-3	NA	NA	14	TRBV10-2	TGCGCCAGCAGCGGCCGGACTACCAGAGATACGCAGTATTTT	CASSGRTTRDTQYF
TRBJ2-3	NA	few	15	TRBV27	TGTGCCAGCATCCCGGGGGGCGAGGGCACAGATACGCAGTATTTT	CASIPGGEGTDTQYF
TRBJ2-5	NA	NA	12	TRBV30	TGTGCCTGGAGTGTAGGGGGAGAGACCCAGTACTTC	CAWSVGGETQYF
TRBJ2-7	NA	NA	14	TRBV7-2	TGTGCCAGCAGCCCTAGGACAGTCTCCTACGAGCAGTACTTC	CASSPRTVSYEQYF
TRBJ2-7	TRBD2	NA	13	TRBV27	TGTGCCAGCAGCCGGACTAGCGACTACGAGCAGTACTTC	CASSRTSDYEQYF
TRBJ2-5	TRBD2	NA	16	TRBV7-2	TGTGCCAGCAGCCCCGGGACTAGATGGGCGGGAGAGACCCAGTACTTC	CASSPGTRWAGETQYF
TRBJ1-3	NA	NA	16	TRBV4-2	TGTGCCAGCAGCCAAGATTATGGGGGCACTGGAAACACCATATATTTT	CASSQDYGGTGNTIYF
TRBJ2-7	TRBD1	NA	15	TRBV19	TGTGCCAGTAGTGACCGGGACAGGGGGCTCTGGGAGCAGTACTTC	CASSDRDRGLWEQYF
TRBJ2-3	TRBD2	NA	17	TRBV7-8	TGTGCCAGCAGCGCTCCGGTTAGGGAGGGCCTTTCAGATACGCAGTATTTT	CASSAPVREGLSDTQYF
TRBJ1-6	NA	NA	17	TRBV28	TGTGCCAGCAGTTTAGTTGGGGACACCTCCTATAATTCACCCCTCCACTTT	CASSLVGDTSYNSPLHF
TRBJ2-7	TRBD2	NA	11	TRBV30	TGTGCCTGGGGGACTAACTACGAGCAGTACTTC	CAWGTNYEQYF
TRBJ2-2	TRBD1	NA	17	TRBV7-6	TGTGCCAGCAGCCTACGACCGGGACAGGGGAACACCGGGGAGCTGTTTTTT	CASSLRPGQGNTGELFF
TRBJ2-5	TRBD1	NA	17	TRBV18	TGTGCCAGCTCACCACCCTTGGGACAGGGTAGTTCGGAGACCCAGTACTTC	CASSPPLGQGSSETQYF
TRBJ2-2	TRBD2	NA	16	TRBV29-1	TGCAGCGTTGAAGGAGGACTAGCGGGAGGGACCGGGGAGCTGTTTTTT	CSVEGGLAGGTGELFF
TRBJ1-2	NA	few	13	TRBV4-3	TGCGCCAGCAGTCTGGACAGTACCTATGGCTACACCTTC	CASSLDSTYGYTF
TRBJ1-1	NA	NA	13	TRBV10-3	TGTGCCATCAGTGAGTCTCAAAACACTGAAGCTTTCTTT	CAISESQNTEAFF
TRBJ2-5	NA	NA	11	TRBV30	TGTGCCTGGAGCAGGCAAGAGACCCAGTACTTC	CAWSRQETQYF
TRBJ1-1	NA	NA	12	TRBV7-2	TGTGCCAGCAGTTGGTCAGGCACTGAAGCTTTCTTT	CASSWSGTEAFF
TRBJ2-7	TRBD2	NA	14	TRBV7-2	TGTGCCAGCAGCTTAGGGGGAGGGTGGGACGAGCAGTACTTC	CASSLGGGWDEQYF
TRBJ1-1	NA	NA	14	TRBV30	TGTGCCTCGCTACGGGGGTGGGGAACCACTGAAGCTTTCTTT	CASLRGWGTTEAFF
TRBJ2-3	TRBD2	once	14	TRBV19	TGTGCCGGACCTAGCGGGAGTACCCCAGATACGCAGTATTTT	CAGPSGSTPDTQYF
TRBJ2-1	NA	many	12	TRBV3-1/TRBV3-2	TGTGCCAGCAGCCAAGATCTGGCTGAGCAGTTCTTC	CASSQDLAEQFF
TRBJ2-7	TRBD2	NA	11	TRBV15	TGTGCCACCATGCGGGGGTCCGAGCAGTACTTC	CATMRGSEQYF
TRBJ2-3	TRBD2	NA	15	TRBV7-9	TGTGCCAGCAGCACCACACTAGCGGACACAGATACGCAGTATTTT	CASSTTLADTDTQYF
TRBJ2-2	NA	NA	15	TRBV18	TGTGCCAGCTCACGACTAGACCCGAACACCGGGGAGCTGTTTTTT	CASSRLDPNTGELFF
TRBJ2-1	NA	NA	15	TRBV27	TGTGCCAGCAGTTCCGCCCGGGACAACTACAATGAGCAGTTCTTC	CASSSARDNYNEQFF
TRBJ2-5	TRBD2	once	15	TRBV2	TGTGCCAGCAGTCAACTAGCGGGAGGGCCAGAGACCCAGTACTTC	CASSQLAGGPETQYF
TRBJ1-6	NA	NA	15	TRBV6-5	TGTGCCAGCAGCCCCTCAGACTACTATAATTCACCCCTCCACTTT	CASSPSDYYNSPLHF
TRBJ1-2	TRBD1	NA	14	TRBV6-2/TRBV6-3	TGTGCCAGCAGTTACGGACAGGTTAACTATGGCTACACCTTC	CASSYGQVNYGYTF
TRBJ1-1	TRBD1	NA	15	TRBV6-5	TGTGCCAGCAGCAGAGCAGGGGGAGGGAACACTGAAGCTTTCTTT	CASSRAGGGNTEAFF
TRBJ2-1	TRBD2	NA	16	TRBV7-6	TGTGCCAGCAGCGGTGGGACTAGCGGGGATTACAATGAGCAGTTCTTC	CASSGGTSGDYNEQFF
TRBJ2-5	TRBD2	NA	15	TRBV9	TGTGCCAGCAGCCCGAGACTAGCGTTTCAAGAGACCCAGTACTTC	CASSPRLAFQETQYF
TRBJ2-7	TRBD2	few	13	TRBV10-2	TGCGCCAGCAACGCGGGGGTTTACTACGAGCAGTACTTC	CASNAGVYYEQYF
TRBJ2-1	NA	once	12	TRBV19	TGTGCCAGTAGTATAGATCTTAATGAGCAGTTCTTC	CASSIDLNEQFF
TRBJ2-5	TRBD2	NA	15	TRBV7-9	TGTGCCAGCAGCTTCCTAGCGGGAGTGGATGAGACCCAGTACTTC	CASSFLAGVDETQYF
TRBJ1-4	TRBD1	NA	14	TRBV6-5	TGTGCCAGCAAAGACGACAGGGTTAATGAAAAACTGTTTTTT	CASKDDRVNEKLFF
TRBJ2-7	NA	NA	14	TRBV5-6	TGTGCCAGCAGCTGGACGGGAGCTACCTACGAGCAGTACTTC	CASSWTGATYEQYF
TRBJ2-3	TRBD2	NA	15	TRBV2	TGTGCCAGCAGGGAACTAGCGGGGCCCGAGGATACGCAGTATTTT	CASRELAGPEDTQYF